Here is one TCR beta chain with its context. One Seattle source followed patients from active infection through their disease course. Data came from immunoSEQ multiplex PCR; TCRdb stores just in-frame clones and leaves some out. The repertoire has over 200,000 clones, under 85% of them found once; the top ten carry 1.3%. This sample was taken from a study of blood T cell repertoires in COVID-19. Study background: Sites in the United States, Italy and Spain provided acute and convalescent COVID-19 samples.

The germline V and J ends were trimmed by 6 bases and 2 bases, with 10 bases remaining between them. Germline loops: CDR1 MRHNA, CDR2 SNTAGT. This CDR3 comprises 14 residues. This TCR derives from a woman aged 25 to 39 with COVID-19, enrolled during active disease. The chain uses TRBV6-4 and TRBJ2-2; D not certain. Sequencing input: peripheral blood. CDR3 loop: CASRPNRNTGELFF. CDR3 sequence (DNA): TGTGCCAGCAGACCCAACAGAAACACCGGGGAGCTGTTTTTT.